One T cell receptor (beta chain) is described in this entry. Germline CDR1 and CDR2: MNHEY and SVGAGI. V shed 3 bases and J 8 bases; nucleotides not matched to a gene: 7. CDR3 length: 15 amino acids. The sample comes from a study of blood T cell repertoires in COVID-19. Study-level information: COVID-19 samples collected from the United States, Italy and Spain covered acute and convalescent phases. In each case, the material was cDNA or gDNA derived from T cells, B-cell-depleted T cells, or PBMCs.

Authors' processing steps: Nucleated cell number was recorded as an estimate derived from reference gene primer amplification. The protocol was immunoSEQ multiplex PCR, while the TCRdb copy is restricted to in-frame clones and leaves out a portion. That table furnishes V, J and clone size, whereas the DNA furnished D and trimming. The data hold 150,000 to 200,000 clones, with 80% to 90% observed a single time. The chain is built from TRBV6-5 and TRBJ1-6, with TRBD1 matching over 7 bases. Input material: peripheral blood. The TCR comes from a man aged 18 to 30 who had recovered from COVID-19. For the CDR3, the DNA is TGTGCCAGCAGTTATTATGGGACAGAGGATTCACCCCTCCACTTT. Translation: CASSYYGTEDSPLHF.